The 11 T cell receptor beta chains below were found in one sample sequenced in a study of blood T cell repertoires in COVID-19. Some clones are missing from TCRdb's copy, which holds only in-frame ones; the method was immunoSEQ multiplex PCR. Of some 150,000 clones in the sample, roughly 85% were seen once. Sequences were obtained from peripheral blood. The receptors come from an older man with acute or convalescent COVID-19.

This sequence joins TRBV30 and TRBJ1-5, with a weak D call TRBD1 (5 bases). The CDR3 consists of 14 residues. Trimming took off 1 base at V and 1 base at J, with 8 bases between the two ends. Germline loops: CDR1 GTSNPN, CDR2 SVGIG (reference sequence). Here the CDR3 reads CAWSEGLSNQPQHF. The CDR3 DNA is TGTGCCTGGAGTGAGGGGCTCAGCAATCAGCCCCAGCATTTT.

The chain is built from TRBV4-2 and TRBJ2-7, with TRBD2 as a possible D gene (6 bases). The CDR3 covers 16 residues. Germline lookup yields CDR1 LGHNA and CDR2 YNFKEQ. V gave up 0 bases and J gave up 3 bases, with 15 bases separating them. In DNA form, the CDR3 reads TGTGCCAGCAGCCAAGAGTGGAGGGAGGTTCTCTACGAGCAGTACTTC. It specifies CASSQEWREVLYEQYF.

Points on this clone: One junction end does not reproduce the germline sequence, and a read error may be involved. The V call is TRBV7-7, the J call TRBJ2-2, with D perhaps TRBD2 (5 bases). The CDR3 consists of 16 residues. Germline V CDR1 and CDR2: SSHAT, FNYEAQ (reference sequence). The CDR3 bases are TGTGCTAGCAGCTTAGGGCCCAATCGGGCGGGCGGGGAGCTGTTTTTT. It yields the protein CASSLGPNRAGGELFF.

This chain links TRBV5-4 with TRBJ2-2; 10 positions agree with TRBD2. The J segment lost 7 bases and the V segment lost 0 bases, leaving 9 bases of the junction unmatched. Per germline, CDR1 SGHNT and CDR2 YYREEE (reference sequence). This CDR3 comprises 17 residues. This chain's CDR3 is CASSLEASGSLRGELFF. The CDR3 DNA sequence: TGTGCCAGCAGCTTGGAGGCTAGCGGGAGTTTGCGCGGGGAGCTGTTTTTT.

The V and J genes are TRBV11-2 and TRBJ2-1, with 9 bases matching TRBD1. Germline-derived CDR1 and CDR2 are SGHAT and FQNNGV. The CDR3 contains 16 residues. Trimming took 5 bases from V and 6 from J; bases not matched to a gene: 11. The CDR3 loop reads CASSVGQGKRVNEQFF. CDR3 nucleotides: TGTGCCAGCAGCGTAGGACAGGGGAAGAGGGTCAATGAGCAGTTCTTC.

V usage is TRBV7-9 and J usage is TRBJ2-5; 8 bases agree with TRBD1. The germline V gene has CDR1 SEHNR and CDR2 FQNEAQ (reference sequence). V was clipped by 9 bases and J by 5 bases; unmatched bases: 8. CDR3 length equals 13 residues. CDR3: CASLTTGGETQYF. Written as DNA, the CDR3 is TGTGCCAGTCTCACCACAGGGGGGGAGACCCAGTACTTC.

The genes are TRBV24-1 and TRBJ2-1; 9 positions agree with TRBD1. V dropped 2 bases and J dropped 9; count of bases not matched to a gene: 13. Germline loops: CDR1 KGHDR, CDR2 SFDVKD. This CDR3 has 17 amino acids. The CDR3 region has the DNA TGTGCCACCAGTGATTCCCGGACAGGGGCTCCGGGTGGTGAGCAGTTCTTC. This codes for CATSDSRTGAPGGEQFF.

The V gene is TRBV7-2, the J gene TRBJ2-1, with TRBD2 identical over 10 bases. V lost 5 bases, J lost 14 bases, and 12 bases stayed unmatched. CDR3 length: 14 amino acids. Germline CDR1 SGHTA, CDR2 FQGNSA. The CDR3, as DNA: TGTGCCAGCAGCACAGGGACTAGCGTCCCTAGAGAGTTCTTC. Its translation is CASSTGTSVPREFF.

This chain joins TRBV18 and TRBJ2-7; 9 nucleotides line up with TRBD1. CDR3 length: 13 residues. The germline V gene encodes CDR1 KGHSH and CDR2 LQKENI. V lost 3 bases to trimming and J lost 7 bases; unmatched junction nucleotides: 4. The CDR3 DNA is TGTGCCAGCTCACCCGGGGACAGGGAAGAGCAGTACTTC. It is translated as CASSPGDREEQYF.

V and J are TRBV27 and TRBJ2-7; 8 bases match TRBD1. Germline V gene lookup returns CDR1 MNHEY and CDR2 SMNVEV (reference sequence). V was clipped by 2 bases and J by 3 bases; unmatched bases: 9. This CDR3 has 16 residues. CDR3 amino acids: CASSLRHRGTSYEQYF. CDR3 in DNA: TGTGCCAGCAGTTTACGGCACAGGGGGACGAGCTACGAGCAGTACTTC.

This rearrangement joins TRBV7-3 to TRBJ2-5; 7 nucleotides line up with TRBD1. Per the germline V gene, CDR1 is SGHTA and CDR2 is FQGTGA. The CDR3 extends over 14 amino acids. The V gene end was trimmed by 2 bases and the J gene end by 5 bases; junction bases not matched to a gene: 5. This CDR3 reads CASSLEGARETQYF. CDR3 DNA: TGTGCCAGCAGCTTAGAGGGGGCGCGGGAGACCCAGTACTTC.